One and the same sample provided the 26 T cell receptor beta chains below, sequenced in a study of cytomegalovirus exposure and HLA in healthy donors. PCR involved 60 Vbeta and 13 Jbeta primers. Method: immunoSEQ multiplex PCR; TCRdb's copy keeps in-frame clones and lacks some. Of more than 85,000 clones in the sample, approximately 83% are singletons; the top ten hold 1.5% to 2%. Sequencing used PBMCs. These TCRs come from a man aged 35 to 55 in good health and CMV-seronegative.

CDR3 residues: CASSPPGLAVTDTQYF. CDR3 nucleotide sequence: TGTGCCAGCAGCCCCCCGGGGTTAGCGGTCACAGATACGCAGTATTTT. This chain connects TRBV7-2 to TRBJ2-3, with D possibly being TRBD2 (6 bases). The germline V gene encodes CDR1 SGHTA and CDR2 FQGNSA. V lost 5 bases to trimming and J lost 2 bases, with 17 bases between them. This CDR3 is built from 16 residues.

The V gene is TRBV5-1, the J gene TRBJ1-1; weak D call: TRBD1 (5 bases). The CDR3 has 14 amino acids. Germline loops: CDR1 SGHRS, CDR2 YFSETQ. Deletions cut 2 bases from V and 1 base from J, with 9 bases between. As DNA, the CDR3 is TGCGCCAGCAGCTTCCGGGGGGAGAACACTGAAGCTTTCTTT. Translating gives CASSFRGENTEAFF.

There are a few counts of this clone. The chain is built from TRBV30 and TRBJ1-6, with TRBD1 matching over 9 bases. V trimming: 5 bases; J trimming: 8 bases; junction bases outside the gene matches: 4. CDR1 is GTSNPN, CDR2 SVGIG, per germline (reference sequence). The CDR3 contains 13 residues. CDR3 residues: CAWLGQGDSPLHF. In nucleotides, the CDR3 is TGTGCCTGGTTGGGACAGGGAGATTCACCCCTCCACTTT.

The chain joins TRBV7-9 to TRBJ1-6; 7 bases are shared with TRBD1. The CDR3 has 14 amino acids. Germline trimming cut 4 bases from V and 10 bases from J; bases unmatched to any gene: 7. Germline V lookup: CDR1 SEHNR, CDR2 FQNEAQ (reference sequence). The CDR3 DNA reads as TGTGCCAGCAGCTATTACAGGGGAGGATCACCCCTCCACTTT. As protein: CASSYYRGGSPLHF.

The chain combines TRBV4-1 with TRBJ1-1; the D gene is possibly TRBD1 (6 bases). There are 16 residues in the CDR3. V lost 0 bases and J 6 bases, leaving 17 bases between the germline ends. Germline CDR1 MGHRA, CDR2 YSYEKL. The CDR3 DNA reads as TGCGCCAGCAGCCAAGATGAGGGCAGGGGAGTAGCTGAAGCTTTCTTT. Protein: CASSQDEGRGVAEAFF.

A remark on this clone: Other DNA sequences from this sample encode an identical CDR3 as well. V and J are TRBV29-1 and TRBJ1-5; D possibly corresponds to TRBD1 (5 bases). The germline V and J ends were trimmed by 4 bases and 4 bases, with 8 bases remaining between them. This CDR3 is built from 12 residues. Germline CDR1 SQVTM, CDR2 ANQGSEA. In DNA form, the CDR3 reads TGCAGCGTTGGGGGGGGTAATCAGCCCCAGCATTTT. Protein: CSVGGGNQPQHF.

V usage is TRBV27 and J usage is TRBJ1-1, with D perhaps TRBD1 (6 bases). The CDR3 loop spans 15 amino acids. The germline gives CDR1 MNHEY, CDR2 SMNVEV (reference sequence). V was trimmed by 6 bases and J by 0 bases, leaving 14 bases between them. The CDR3, as DNA: TGTGCCAGCAGGCCCAAAACAGGGTTGAACACTGAAGCTTTCTTT. Residues: CASRPKTGLNTEAFF.

The chain couples TRBV30 to TRBJ1-4; D unclear. This CDR3 is built from 14 residues. Trimming took off 3 bases at V and 0 bases at J, with 8 bases between the two ends. Germline assignment: CDR1 GTSNPN and CDR2 SVGIG (reference sequence). CDR3 region: CAWSYRTTNEKLFF. DNA of the CDR3: TGTGCCTGGAGCTACAGAACAACTAATGAAAAACTGTTTTTT.

The J gene is TRBJ1-2, the V gene TRBV5-6; TRBD1 might be the D (6 bases). V gave up 1 base and J gave up 5 bases, with 6 bases separating them. Germline V gene sequence: CDR1 SGHDT, CDR2 YYEEEE. The CDR3 has 12 residues. The CDR3 here is CASSLTGYGYTF. The CDR3 DNA sequence: TGTGCCAGCAGCTTGACAGGGTATGGCTACACCTTC.

This sequence joins TRBV7-9 and TRBJ2-3; D is undetermined. The CDR3 is 12 residues long. Between the trimmed V and J ends, which lost 5 bases and 3 bases, there was a span of 6 bases. Germline loops: CDR1 SEHNR, CDR2 FQNEAQ (reference sequence). This CDR3 reads CASSPTTDTQYF. The CDR3 nucleotides are TGTGCCAGCAGCCCGACTACAGATACGCAGTATTTT. The full variable domain, completed using reference TRBV7-9 and TRBJ2-3, is DTGVSQNPRHKITKRGQNVTFRCDPISEHNRLYWYRQTLGQGPEFLTYFQNEAQLEKSRLLSDRFSAERPKGSFSTLEIQRTEQGDSAMYLCASSPTTDTQYFGPGTRLTVL.

The chain combines TRBV7-2 with TRBJ2-5, with 11 bases fitting TRBD2. Germline values: CDR1 SGHTA, CDR2 FQGNSA. This CDR3 spans 15 amino acids. J gave up 4 bases and V 5 bases, and 6 bases lay outside the gene matches. The CDR3 DNA reads TGTGCCAGCAGCCCTAGCGGGGGGCTGGGAGAGACCCAGTACTTC. It codes for CASSPSGGLGETQYF.

The chain uses TRBV6-5 and TRBJ1-2; D unclear. The V gene lost 2 bases and the J gene lost 2 bases, with 6 bases spanning the gap. The CDR3 covers 13 residues. The V gene's germline CDR1 is MNHEY and CDR2 SVGAGI. The CDR3 sequence is CASSYNGNYGYTF. CDR3 coding DNA: TGTGCCAGCAGTTACAACGGGAACTATGGCTACACCTTC.

The J gene is TRBJ2-1, the V gene TRBV28, with TRBD1 identical over 7 bases. V lost 3 bases, J lost 4 bases, and 9 bases stayed unmatched. Germline assignment: CDR1 MDHEN and CDR2 SYDVKM. This CDR3 comprises 16 residues. The CDR3 DNA reads as TGTGCCAGCAGTTTGGGCCCGACCAGGGGGTACAATGAGCAGTTCTTC. Amino acids: CASSLGPTRGYNEQFF.

The chain employs TRBV11-2 and TRBJ2-5; TRBD2 aligns across 12 bases. V dropped 8 bases and J dropped 2; count of bases not matched to a gene: 6. The germline gives CDR1 SGHAT, CDR2 FQNNGV. This CDR3 comprises 15 residues. The CDR3 loop reads CASSRLAGAQETQYF. The CDR3 DNA reads as TGTGCCAGCTCCCGACTAGCGGGGGCTCAAGAGACCCAGTACTTC. The complete variable domain, with remaining parts taken from reference TRBV11-2 and TRBJ2-5, reads EAGVAQSPRYKIIEKRQSVAFWCNPISGHATLYWYQQILGQGPKLLIQFQNNGVVDDSQLPKDRFSAERLKGVDSTLKIQPAKLEDSAVYLCASSRLAGAQETQYFGPGTRLLVL.

The chain is built from TRBV20-1 and TRBJ2-1; D unclear. Germline CDR1 reads DFQATT; CDR2 reads SNEGSKA (reference sequence). The CDR3 sequence is 10 residues long. V was trimmed by 6 bases and J by 5 bases, leaving 5 bases between them. For the CDR3, the DNA is TGCAGTGCCTATAACAATGAGCAGTTCTTC. This translates into CSAYNNEQFF.

The rearrangement uses TRBV5-4 and TRBJ2-1; D gene ambiguous. Germline-derived CDR1 and CDR2 are SGHNT and YYREEE (reference sequence). Trimming took 4 bases from V and 2 from J, leaving 10 bases between them. The CDR3 contains 14 residues. In DNA, the CDR3 is TGTGCCAGCAGCCCTCGGAGCCCCTACAATGAGCAGTTCTTC. Translating gives CASSPRSPYNEQFF.

The chain couples TRBV13 to TRBJ2-5, with D tentatively TRBD1 (6 bases). Trimming stripped 5 bases from V and 7 bases from J, with 17 bases between. The CDR3 loop spans 14 amino acids. Germline CDR1 PRHDT, CDR2 FYEKMQ (reference sequence). The CDR3 is CASSDRTEFRTQYF. The CDR3 nucleotides are TGTGCCAGCAGCGACAGGACTGAGTTTCGGACCCAGTACTTC. Full variable domain (remainder filled in from reference TRBV13 and TRBJ2-5): AAGVIQSPRHLIKEKRETATLKCYPIPRHDTVYWYQQGPGQDPQFLISFYEKMQSDKGSIPDRFSAQQFSDYHSELNMSSLELGDSALYFCASSDRTEFRTQYFGPGTRLLVL.

The chain combines TRBV5-1 with TRBJ2-3; D may be TRBD2 (5 bases). V lost 1 base and J lost 6, with 9 bases in between. Germline V gene lookup returns CDR1 SGHRS and CDR2 YFSETQ. The CDR3 consists of 13 residues. Here the CDR3 reads CASSLSTGDTQYF. For the CDR3, the DNA is TGCGCCAGCAGCTTGTCTACGGGGGATACGCAGTATTTT.

The rearrangement uses TRBV5-1 and TRBJ2-1, with TRBD1 matching 10 bases. Germline loops: CDR1 SGHRS, CDR2 YFSETQ. This CDR3 is 15 amino acids long. Trimming removed 1 base from V and 10 bases from J; junction bases left unmatched: 8. The CDR3 bases are TGCGCCAGCAGCTTGCCCGGGACAGGGGTGAGCGAGCAGTTCTTC. Residues: CASSLPGTGVSEQFF.

The genes are TRBV10-3 and TRBJ2-4; TRBD1 is a possible D gene (5 bases). V lost 10 bases to trimming and J lost 9 bases, with 13 bases between them. CDR1 and CDR2 (germline): ENHRY, SYGVKD. The length of the CDR3 is 11 residues. In nucleotides, the CDR3 is TGTGCCACCGCAATCACAGGCATTCAGTACTTC. Protein: CATAITGIQYF.

This chain uses TRBV5-1 with TRBJ2-7, with D perhaps TRBD1 (6 bases). CDR1 and CDR2 (germline): SGHRS, YFSETQ. Trimming left V 2 bases short and J 0 bases short, with 6 bases between. The CDR3 totals 13 residues. The CDR3 DNA is TGCGCCAGCAGCTTACAGGGCTCCTACGAGCAGTACTTC. Amino acids: CASSLQGSYEQYF.

This chain connects TRBV7-9 to TRBJ2-7; the D gene is possibly TRBD2 (6 bases). Germline CDR1 reads SEHNR; CDR2 reads FQNEAQ (reference sequence). CDR3 length: 13 residues. V gave up 5 bases and J gave up 5 bases, with 13 bases separating them. The CDR3: CASSRRSGDEQYF. The CDR3 DNA is TGTGCCAGCAGCCGTCGGTCGGGAGACGAGCAGTACTTC.

The CDR3 loop is CASSSDRGHGYTF. In DNA, the CDR3 is TGTGCCAGCAGCTCGGACAGGGGGCATGGCTACACCTTC. The chain uses TRBV11-2 and TRBJ1-2, with 11 bases matching TRBD1. V was pared by 4 bases and J by 6 bases, with 1 base of the junction left unmatched. The CDR3 is 13 amino acids. CDR1 SGHAT and CDR2 FQNNGV come from the germline V gene.

The V and J genes are TRBV6-5 and TRBJ1-6; the D is unclear. The CDR3 is made up of 15 amino acids. With 6 bases removed from V and 0 bases from J, the gap between germline ends came to 9 bases. Germline V gives CDR1 MNHEY, CDR2 SVGAGI. CDR3 coding DNA: TGTGCCAGCAGAATCGAGAGCTCCTATAATTCACCCCTCCACTTT. Encoded protein: CASRIESSYNSPLHF.

This clone appeared a few times. In nucleotides, the CDR3 is TGTGCCATCAGTGAGTCGCAGGGAAACCAGCCCCAGCATTTT. Its translation: CAISESQGNQPQHF. V usage is TRBV10-3 and J usage is TRBJ1-5; weak D call: TRBD1 (5 bases). The CDR3 is made up of 14 amino acids. Germline V lookup: CDR1 ENHRY, CDR2 SYGVKD. Trimming took off 0 bases at V and 7 bases at J, with 10 bases between the two ends.

This clone was observed a handful of times. The gene calls are TRBV5-5 and TRBJ1-1, with D possibly being TRBD1 (5 bases). Trimming left V 4 bases short and J 1 base short, with 17 bases between. Germline V gene lookup returns CDR1 SGHKS and CDR2 YYEKEE (reference sequence). The CDR3 runs to 16 residues. The CDR3 reads CASSPGRTPSNTEAFF. The CDR3 DNA is TGTGCCAGCAGCCCCGGACGGACACCGTCGAACACTGAAGCTTTCTTT.